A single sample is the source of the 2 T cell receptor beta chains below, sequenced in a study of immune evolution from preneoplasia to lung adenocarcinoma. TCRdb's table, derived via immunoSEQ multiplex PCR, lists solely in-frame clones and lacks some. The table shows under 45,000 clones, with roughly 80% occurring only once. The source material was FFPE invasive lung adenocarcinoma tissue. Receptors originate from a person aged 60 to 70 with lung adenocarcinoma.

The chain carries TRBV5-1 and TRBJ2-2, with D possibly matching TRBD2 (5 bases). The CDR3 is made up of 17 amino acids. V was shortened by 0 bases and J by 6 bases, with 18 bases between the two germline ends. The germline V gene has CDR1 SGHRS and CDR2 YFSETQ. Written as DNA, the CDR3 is TGCGCCAGCAGCTTGGGGAGGTCCTTAGCCCCGGCCGGGGAGCTGTTTTTT. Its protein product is CASSLGRSLAPAGELFF.

CDR3 residues: CASSLRGSGYTF. The CDR3 DNA is TGTGCCAGCAGCTTGAGGGGTAGCGGCTACACCTTC. The gene calls are TRBV11-2 and TRBJ1-2, with D possibly TRBD1 on 5 matching bases. Trimming stripped 3 bases from V and 8 bases from J, with 10 bases between. In germline, CDR1 is SGHAT, CDR2 FQNNGV. The CDR3 length is 12 residues.